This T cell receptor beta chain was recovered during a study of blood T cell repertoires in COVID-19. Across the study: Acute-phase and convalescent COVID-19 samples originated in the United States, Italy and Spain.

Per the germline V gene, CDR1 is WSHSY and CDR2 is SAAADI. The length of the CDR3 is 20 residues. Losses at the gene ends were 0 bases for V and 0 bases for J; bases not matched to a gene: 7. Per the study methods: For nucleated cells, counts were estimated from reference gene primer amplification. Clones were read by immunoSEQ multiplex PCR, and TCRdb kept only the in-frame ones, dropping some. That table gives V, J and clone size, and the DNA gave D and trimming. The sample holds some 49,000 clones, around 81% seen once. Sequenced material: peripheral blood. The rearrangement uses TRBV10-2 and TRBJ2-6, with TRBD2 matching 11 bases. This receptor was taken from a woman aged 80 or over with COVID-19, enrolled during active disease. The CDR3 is CASSESFLTSGDSGANVLTF. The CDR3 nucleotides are TGCGCCAGCAGTGAGTCCTTTTTGACTAGCGGGGACTCTGGGGCCAACGTCCTGACTTTC.